Below, 10 T cell receptor beta chains from the same sample are listed, as sequenced in a study of cytomegalovirus exposure and HLA in healthy donors (dated by TCRdb to 2017 to 2019). Libraries were prepared through the immunoSEQ multiplex PCR assay. For the multiplex PCR, a mixture combining 60 forward primers for TCR Vbeta segments and 13 reverse primers for TCR Jbeta segments was used. TCRdb limited this immuneACCESS table to in-frame rearrangements with V and J called. A share of clones is missing; checked studies link under half to unresolved V genes, and the rest is unexplained. This sample comprises under 200,000 clones, 55% to 65% of them detected only once. The ten most abundant clones make up 2.5% to 3% of the sample. The specimen was PBMCs. All receptors come from a man aged 40-49 years in good health and CMV-seronegative.

This clone has just a few counts. The genes are TRBV6-1 and TRBJ1-2; the D gene is possibly TRBD1 (6 bases). Germline-derived CDR1 and CDR2 are MNHNS and SASEGT. Trimming removed 0 bases from V and 7 bases from J, with 12 bases in between. The CDR3 length is 14 residues. The chain's CDR3 is CASSEATGVRGYTF. The CDR3 region has the DNA TGTGCCAGCAGTGAAGCGACAGGTGTGCGTGGCTACACCTTC.

This sequence joins TRBV5-4 and TRBJ2-7; 8 nucleotides line up with TRBD2. With V trimmed by 4 bases and J by 3 bases, 6 bases remained unmatched. This CDR3 contains 14 residues. Germline V gene sequence: CDR1 SGHNT, CDR2 YYREEE (reference sequence). CDR3 amino acids: CASSPGGAFYEQYF. DNA for the CDR3: TGTGCCAGCAGCCCCGGGGGGGCCTTCTACGAGCAGTACTTC.

V gene TRBV5-4 combines with J gene TRBJ2-3, with a weak D call TRBD2 (5 bases). Germline lookup yields CDR1 SGHNT and CDR2 YYREEE (reference sequence). V shed 1 base and J shed 0 bases, with 12 bases lying between them. This CDR3 comprises 16 residues. The CDR3 coding sequence is TGTGCCAGCAGCTTGAAATTGGTAGCGAGCACAGATACGCAGTATTTT. Protein product: CASSLKLVASTDTQYF.

J is TRBJ2-5 and V is TRBV7-9; TRBD2 is a possible D gene (5 bases). Per the germline V gene, CDR1 is SEHNR and CDR2 is FQNEAQ (reference sequence). Trimming pared 5 bases from V and 2 bases from J, leaving 9 bases between. The CDR3 consists of 13 residues. CDR3 nucleotides: TGTGCCAGCAGCCCGGACTTACAAGAGACCCAGTACTTC. Its translation is CASSPDLQETQYF.

Only a few counts were recorded for this clone. The chain links TRBV28 to TRBJ2-7; 8 bases fit TRBD2. The V segment lost 7 bases and the J segment 0 bases; nucleotides outside the gene matches: 8. This CDR3 spans 15 amino acids. In germline, CDR1 is MDHEN, CDR2 SYDVKM. CDR3 sequence (DNA): TGTGCCAGCAAACCGACGGGGGGGAACTCCTACGAGCAGTACTTC. Protein product: CASKPTGGNSYEQYF.

There are a few counts of this clone. The rearrangement links TRBV11-3 to TRBJ1-1; 9 nucleotides match TRBD1. Germline V gene lookup returns CDR1 SGHNT and CDR2 YENEEA. This CDR3 is 13 amino acids long. V dropped 4 bases and J dropped 11; count of bases not matched to a gene: 8. The CDR3 DNA is TGTGCCAGCAGCTCGGACAGGGGAGATAGGGCTTTCTTT. Translation gives CASSSDRGDRAFF.

The chain carries TRBV2 and TRBJ2-1; 8 nucleotides line up with TRBD2. Germline CDR1 SNHLY, CDR2 FYNNEI. The CDR3 is 12 amino acids. V shed 7 bases and J 6 bases; nucleotides not matched to a gene: 2. Here the CDR3 reads CASIGTSNEQFF. The CDR3 DNA follows: TGTGCCAGCATCGGGACTAGCAATGAGCAGTTCTTC.

The genes are TRBV7-9 and TRBJ2-7, with a tentative D call TRBD1 (6 bases). The germline V and J ends were trimmed by 2 bases and 4 bases, with 21 bases remaining between them. The CDR3 totals 17 residues. In germline, CDR1 is SEHNR, CDR2 FQNEAQ (reference sequence). The CDR3 sequence: CASSLPRRDRLSYEQYF. The DNA of the CDR3 is TGTGCCAGCAGCTTACCTAGGCGTGACAGGCTTTCTTACGAGCAGTACTTC. Drawing the rest from reference TRBV7-9 and TRBJ2-7, the complete variable domain is DTGVSQNPRHKITKRGQNVTFRCDPISEHNRLYWYRQTLGQGPEFLTYFQNEAQLEKSRLLSDRFSAERPKGSFSTLEIQRTEQGDSAMYLCASSLPRRDRLSYEQYFGPGTRLTVT.

The chain carries TRBV27 and TRBJ1-1; the D is unclear. The CDR3 extends over 17 amino acids. The V and J ends lost 3 bases and 2 bases respectively, with 19 bases between them. Germline V gives CDR1 MNHEY, CDR2 SMNVEV (reference sequence). For the CDR3, the DNA is TGTGCCAGCAGTTTCGCTGGGCTGACCTTGAGAAACACTGAAGCTTTCTTT. Its translation is CASSFAGLTLRNTEAFF.

V usage is TRBV29-1 and J usage is TRBJ2-7, with 7 bases fitting TRBD1. J was trimmed by 7 bases and V by 3 bases; bases with no gene match: 9. The CDR3 totals 13 residues. The germline gives CDR1 SQVTM, CDR2 ANQGSEA. DNA for the CDR3: TGCAGCGTTGACTCGGGACAGTTGGGGGAGCAGTACTTC. It yields the protein CSVDSGQLGEQYF.